Following are 29 T cell receptor beta chains from one sample sequenced in a study of T cells expressing NK-cell markers. TCRdb reanalyzed the 5' RACE reads and collapses them to one entry per CDR3 protein, without DNA. Here the sample table reports roughly 150,000 distinct CDR3 sequences. Sequenced sample: blood T cells: a sorted CD56 or NKG2C T cell subset, CD4+ or CD8+ T cells, or bulk PBMC T cells (not recorded which). The origin of the receptors is a woman between 18 and 70 years old in good health.

This sequence joins TRBV20-1 and TRBJ2-3; TCRdb gives TRBD2 as the D gene, but with no DNA this cannot be confirmed. Per germline, CDR1 DFQATT and CDR2 SNEGSKA (reference sequence). There are 14 residues in the CDR3. CDR3 in amino acids: CSASRAGPRDTQYF.

V is TRBV5-1 and J is TRBJ1-5. Germline CDR1 SGHRS, CDR2 YFSETQ. There are 15 residues in the CDR3. CDR3 amino acids: CASSSDPSSSQPQHF.

The chain joins TRBV10-3 to TRBJ2-2; TCRdb outputs TRBD1, but without DNA this stays unchecked. The CDR3 is 14 amino acids. CDR1 and CDR2 (germline): ENHRY, SYGVKD. The CDR3 reads CAISPIGFSGELFF.

This chain joins TRBV10-3 and TRBJ2-7; TCRdb's D call of TRBD2 is untestable without DNA. There are 18 residues in the CDR3. The germline gives CDR1 ENHRY, CDR2 SYGVKD. The CDR3 reads CAISEGGSGLFRTYEQYF.

The rearrangement links TRBV2 to TRBJ1-1; TCRdb designates TRBD1, a call that cannot be tested without DNA. Germline loops: CDR1 SNHLY, CDR2 FYNNEI. The CDR3 length is 12 residues. CDR3 region: CASRTTGSEAFF.

J is TRBJ2-4 and V is TRBV12-3 or TRBV12-4. This CDR3 region has 14 residues. This CDR3 is CASSLSSAKNIQYF.

This chain links TRBV9 with TRBJ1-1; TCRdb selects TRBD1, and the lack of DNA leaves this call unchecked. Per germline, CDR1 SGDLS and CDR2 YYNGEE. The CDR3 runs to 16 residues. The CDR3: CASSPSVPIMNTEAFF.

The rearrangement links TRBV9 to TRBJ2-1; TCRdb's D gene call, TRBD2, goes unchecked for lack of DNA. Looked up from germline, CDR1 is SGDLS and CDR2 is YYNGEE. This CDR3 spans 16 amino acids. CDR3: CASSVRSGSSYNEQFF.

The CDR3 loop is CSARIKRTSGERVSGELFF. The chain carries TRBV20-1 and TRBJ2-2; TCRdb reports TRBD2, a call that lacks DNA to check it against. The length of the CDR3 is 19 residues. Germline lookup yields CDR1 DFQATT and CDR2 SNEGSKA (reference sequence).

The chain recombines TRBV28 with TRBJ2-3; TCRdb selects TRBD1, and the lack of DNA leaves this call unchecked. The CDR3 has 13 amino acids. Germline V gene data show CDR1 as MDHEN and CDR2 as SYDVKM. This chain's CDR3 is CASRPQGTDTQYF.

CDR3 sequence: CASSLEGAHNEKLFF. J is TRBJ1-4 and V is TRBV5-1. CDR1 is SGHRS, CDR2 YFSETQ, per germline. This CDR3 contains 15 residues. The full variable domain, with the rest looked up from reference TRBV5-1 and TRBJ1-4, is KAGVTQTPRYLIKTRGQQVTLSCSPISGHRSVSWYQQTPGQGLQFLFEYFSETQRNKGNFPGRFSGRQFSNSRSEMNVSTLELGDSALYLCASSLEGAHNEKLFFGSGTQLSVL.

The chain has TRBV9 and TRBJ1-1. Per the germline V gene, CDR1 is SGDLS and CDR2 is YYNGEE. The CDR3 contains 14 residues. The CDR3: CASSVGIKNTEAFF.

The chain has TRBV4-2 and TRBJ2-1. Germline V gene data show CDR1 as LGHNA and CDR2 as YNFKEQ. The CDR3 runs to 15 residues. CDR3 amino acids: CASSQDSGPYNEQFF.

The CDR3 region is CASLAADTQYF. V gene TRBV5-1 combines with J gene TRBJ2-3. From germline, CDR1 is SGHRS and CDR2 YFSETQ. The CDR3 is made up of 11 amino acids. Complete variable domain (other parts from reference TRBV5-1 and TRBJ2-3): KAGVTQTPRYLIKTRGQQVTLSCSPISGHRSVSWYQQTPGQGLQFLFEYFSETQRNKGNFPGRFSGRQFSNSRSEMNVSTLELGDSALYLCASLAADTQYFGPGTRLTVL.

The V gene is TRBV6-1, the J gene TRBJ2-7; TCRdb designates TRBD2, a call that cannot be tested without DNA. Per the germline V gene, CDR1 is MNHNS and CDR2 is SASEGT. The CDR3 spans 14 residues. CDR3 loop: CASHRDYISYEQYF.

The chain carries TRBV7-2 and TRBJ1-2; no DNA is available, so the TRBD1 call from TCRdb remains unchecked. The CDR3 is 17 residues long. Germline-derived CDR1 and CDR2 are SGHTA and FQGNSA. This CDR3 reads CASSLPDRGSANYGYTF.

The chain joins TRBV2 to TRBJ2-6; TCRdb lists TRBD1, though no DNA is available to test this call. This CDR3 comprises 15 residues. The germline V gene encodes CDR1 SNHLY and CDR2 FYNNEI. The CDR3 region is CASSGTGSGANVLTF.

The V call is TRBV24-1, the J call TRBJ2-5; the D call from TCRdb, TRBD1, cannot be confirmed without DNA. From germline, CDR1 is KGHDR and CDR2 SFDVKD. CDR3 length: 17 residues. The CDR3: CATSDLRNPLVPRDQYF.

The chain carries TRBV20-1 and TRBJ2-2; lacking DNA, the TRBD2 call made by TCRdb goes unchecked. Germline CDR1 is DFQATT and CDR2 is SNEGSKA (reference sequence). The CDR3 totals 18 residues. Here the CDR3 reads CSARSPLTSGRLAGELFF.

The chain links TRBV6-1 to TRBJ2-7; TCRdb calls TRBD1, which cannot be checked without DNA. Germline CDR1 is MNHNS and CDR2 is SASEGT. The CDR3 is 15 residues long. The CDR3: CASSPRDRDDYEQYF.

The chain couples TRBV7-6 to TRBJ1-1. Germline assignment: CDR1 SGHVS and CDR2 FNYEAQ. CDR3 size: 13 residues. The CDR3 sequence is CASSLVFHGEAFF.

The chain couples TRBV6-1 to TRBJ1-1; with no DNA, the TCRdb D assignment of TRBD1 cannot be verified. The CDR3 length is 13 residues. The germline V gene encodes CDR1 MNHNS and CDR2 SASEGT. The CDR3 sequence: CASRTGQGIKAFF.

The chain couples TRBV12-3 or TRBV12-4 to TRBJ2-5; TCRdb indicates TRBD1, and absent DNA this call remains unverified. The CDR3 extends over 14 amino acids. CDR3 residues: CASRGGQMRETQYF.

The V and J genes are TRBV7-2 and TRBJ1-1; TCRdb picks TRBD1, but there is no DNA to check that call. The CDR3 has 16 amino acids. The germline CDR1 and CDR2 sequences are SGHTA and FQGNSA. The CDR3 here is CASSPGQGMVYTEAFF.

This chain connects TRBV20-1 to TRBJ2-1. Germline V gene data show CDR1 as DFQATT and CDR2 as SNEGSKA (reference sequence). The CDR3 covers 14 residues. This chain's CDR3 is CSASDWTTYNEQFF.

The V call is TRBV27, the J call TRBJ2-7; TCRdb returns TRBD1, unconfirmable since there is no DNA. The length of the CDR3 is 12 residues. CDR1 and CDR2 (germline): MNHEY, SMNVEV (reference sequence). The CDR3 here is CASSFGGYEQYF.

This sequence joins TRBV29-1 and TRBJ2-1; no DNA is available, so the TRBD1 call from TCRdb remains unchecked. Germline V CDR1 and CDR2: SQVTM, ANQGSEA. The CDR3 spans 14 residues. The CDR3 protein is CSVDRGSSYNEQFF.

V is TRBV5-6 and J is TRBJ1-4. The CDR3 contains 16 residues. Germline loops: CDR1 SGHDT, CDR2 YYEEEE. CDR3 residues: CASSSTYREGGEKLFF.

The chain has TRBV7-2 and TRBJ2-3; TCRdb designates TRBD2, a call that cannot be tested without DNA. Germline CDR1 is SGHTA and CDR2 is FQGNSA. The CDR3 sequence is 15 residues long. CDR3 protein: CASSLGTSATDTQYF.